The 5 T cell receptor beta chains presented below share a single source sample, sequenced in a study of T cell responses to AZD1222 COVID-19 vaccine. The table came from immunoSEQ multiplex PCR; TCRdb's copy has only in-frame clones and leaves some out. The sample consists of roughly 72,000 clones, about 91% of them appearing once. The specimen comprised peripheral blood, sampled 28 days after the second dose of the MenACWY control vaccine. The source of these receptors is an adult who received the MenACWY meningococcal vaccine as a control.

The rearrangement uses TRBV7-2 and TRBJ2-5; D perhaps matches TRBD2 (5 bases). The V gene's germline CDR1 is SGHTA and CDR2 FQGNSA. With 5 bases removed from V and 1 base from J, the gap between germline ends came to 8 bases. The CDR3 is 13 residues long. CDR3 bases: TGTGCCAGCAGCCAGAGGGTCCAAGAGACCCAGTACTTC. Protein: CASSQRVQETQYF.

The chain carries TRBV6-1 and TRBJ2-7; 7 bases align to TRBD1. This CDR3 comprises 16 residues. The V and J ends lost 0 bases and 3 bases, in that order; junction bases with no gene match: 8. Germline-derived CDR1 and CDR2 are MNHNS and SASEGT. CDR3 sequence: CASSEALARTGYEQYF. For the CDR3, the DNA is TGTGCCAGCAGTGAAGCGCTAGCCCGGACAGGCTACGAGCAGTACTTC.

Written as DNA, the CDR3 is TGTGCCAGTAGCCCCCCCGGGACAGGGGATCGGCATGGCTACACCTTC. Amino acid sequence: CASSPPGTGDRHGYTF. The rearrangement links TRBV19 to TRBJ1-2; 10 bases align to TRBD1. This CDR3 has 16 amino acids. The junction had 13 bases not matched to a gene; V was cut back by 6 bases and J by 6 bases. Germline V gene data show CDR1 as LNHDA and CDR2 as SQIVND (reference sequence). Full variable domain (remainder filled in from reference TRBV19 and TRBJ1-2): DGGITQSPKYLFRKEGQNVTLSCEQNLNHDAMYWYRQDPGQGLRLIYYSQIVNDFQKGDIAEGYSVSREKKESFPLTVTSAQKNPTAFYLCASSPPGTGDRHGYTFGSGTRLTVV.

The chain is built from TRBV4-2 and TRBJ2-1; TRBD2 agrees at 15 bases. CDR1 is LGHNA and CDR2 is YNFKEQ in the germline V gene. This CDR3 comprises 18 residues. V was clipped by 0 bases and J by 6 bases; unmatched bases: 6. CDR3 region: CASSQDQRGLAGGNEQFF. DNA for the CDR3: TGTGCCAGCAGCCAAGATCAAAGGGGACTAGCGGGGGGCAATGAGCAGTTCTTC.

The chain carries TRBV29-1 and TRBJ1-5; D unresolved. This CDR3 is 12 amino acids long. Looked up from germline, CDR1 is SQVTM and CDR2 is ANQGSEA. Trimming removed 6 bases from V and 0 bases from J, with 6 bases in between. The CDR3 is CSVGNSNQPQHF. The CDR3 nucleotides are TGCAGCGTAGGGAATAGCAATCAGCCCCAGCATTTT.